These 20 T cell receptor beta chains originate from one sample sequenced in a study of lymphopenia after photon versus proton radiotherapy. Sequencing used immunoSEQ multiplex PCR; TCRdb keeps in-frame clones, though not all of them. The sample gives more than 30,000 clones, approximately 81% of which show up once; 2.5% to 3.5% is in the top ten. Sequences were derived from peripheral blood, sampled from a patient treated with photon-based radiotherapy. All receptors derive from a man in his fifties or sixties with gastric cancer.

This clone was picked up a small number of times. The V call is TRBV10-2, the J call TRBJ1-1; 10 nucleotides agree with TRBD1. The junction had 8 bases not matched to a gene; V was cut back by 6 bases and J by 1 base. In germline, CDR1 is WSHSY, CDR2 SAAADI. The CDR3 length is 16 residues. The CDR3 sequence: CASRDRGQGSNTEAFF. The CDR3 region has the DNA TGCGCCAGCAGGGATCGGGGACAGGGGTCGAACACTGAAGCTTTCTTT.

This clone has a handful of counts. CDR3 in amino acids: CASSPGTGGKEQYF. For the CDR3, the DNA is TGTGCCAGCAGTCCCGGGACAGGGGGAAAGGAGCAGTACTTC. The chain recombines TRBV6-5 with TRBJ2-7; 11 positions match TRBD1. V was pared by 5 bases and J by 7 bases, with 7 bases of the junction left unmatched. This CDR3 is built from 14 residues. Germline-derived CDR1 and CDR2 are MNHEY and SVGAGI.

The CDR3 coding sequence is TGTGCCAGCAGGGCTCCTTGGACCGACTACAATGAGCAGTTCTTC. Translation gives CASRAPWTDYNEQFF. The chain links TRBV27 to TRBJ2-1; D gene unclear. V was trimmed by 6 bases and J by 3 bases, leaving 15 bases between them. CDR1 MNHEY and CDR2 SMNVEV come from the germline V gene (reference sequence). The CDR3 consists of 15 residues.

This clone was observed a single time. The chain combines TRBV18 with TRBJ1-2, with TRBD1 matching 7 bases. Germline trimming cut 4 bases from V and 0 bases from J; bases unmatched to any gene: 5. The CDR3 contains 15 residues. Germline CDR1 KGHSH, CDR2 LQKENI. The CDR3 loop reads CASSRETGPNYGYTF. DNA of the CDR3: TGTGCCAGCTCACGTGAGACAGGGCCTAACTATGGCTACACCTTC.

This clone appeared a single time. The chain recombines TRBV6-5 with TRBJ1-4, with TRBD1 as a possible D gene (6 bases). V lost 0 bases and J 4 bases, leaving 9 bases between the germline ends. Per germline, CDR1 MNHEY and CDR2 SVGAGI. The CDR3 runs to 15 residues. Here the CDR3 DNA reads TGTGCCAGCAGTTACTCTGGGACAAGTAATGAAAAACTGTTTTTT. Protein product: CASSYSGTSNEKLFF.

The chain couples TRBV5-8 to TRBJ2-1; 9 nucleotides match TRBD1. Germline loops: CDR1 SGHTS, CDR2 YDEGEE. CDR3 size: 14 residues. V trimming: 3 bases; J trimming: 4 bases; junction bases outside the gene matches: 2. The CDR3 here is CASSSGTGYNEQFF. CDR3 DNA: TGTGCCAGCAGCTCCGGGACAGGGTACAATGAGCAGTTCTTC.

This chain links TRBV29-1 with TRBJ2-2; 9 bases align to TRBD2. V gave up 2 bases and J gave up 7 bases; unmatched junction bases: 8. The CDR3 extends over 15 amino acids. Germline V CDR1 and CDR2: SQVTM, ANQGSEA. As DNA, the CDR3 is TGCAGCGTTGAACGGGCGGGAGGGCCTAACGGGGAGCTGTTTTTT. The encoded protein is CSVERAGGPNGELFF.

This sequence joins TRBV4-1 and TRBJ2-5; tentative D call: TRBD2 (6 bases). This CDR3 comprises 16 residues. CDR1 and CDR2 from the germline V gene are MGHRA and YSYEKL. The V gene lost 0 bases and the J gene lost 5 bases, with 16 bases spanning the gap. CDR3 loop: CASSQDFSGRWETQYF. The CDR3 bases are TGCGCCAGCAGCCAAGATTTCTCCGGGAGATGGGAGACCCAGTACTTC.

The sample holds a few counts of this clone. The chain employs TRBV6-1 and TRBJ1-2; D not certain. Looked up from germline, CDR1 is MNHNS and CDR2 is SASEGT. V lost 8 bases to trimming and J lost 0 bases, with 7 bases between them. The CDR3 extends over 12 amino acids. Here the CDR3 DNA reads TGTGCCAGCCGTACAGCTAACTATGGCTACACCTTC. It specifies CASRTANYGYTF.

This clone was picked up one time. The chain joins TRBV10-2 to TRBJ2-2; 10 bases match TRBD2. Germline V gives CDR1 WSHSY, CDR2 SAAADI. This CDR3 spans 21 amino acids. The junction had 20 bases not matched to a gene; V was cut back by 2 bases and J by 5 bases. CDR3 sequence: CASSEEFYGSLAGVGTGELFF. DNA for the CDR3: TGCGCCAGCAGTGAGGAATTTTATGGGTCCCTAGCGGGAGTAGGGACCGGGGAGCTGTTTTTT.

The chain uses TRBV19 and TRBJ2-2; the D is unclear. The V end was cut by 2 bases, the J end by 3 bases, with 7 bases between. The germline V gene encodes CDR1 LNHDA and CDR2 SQIVND (reference sequence). This CDR3 has 14 residues. The CDR3 is CASSIFGYTGELFF. The CDR3 nucleotides read TGTGCCAGTAGTATATTCGGGTACACCGGGGAGCTGTTTTTT.

V and J are TRBV30 and TRBJ1-1; no firm D call. This CDR3 is 12 amino acids long. Trimming pared 6 bases from V and 3 bases from J, leaving 11 bases between. The germline V gene encodes CDR1 GTSNPN and CDR2 SVGIG (reference sequence). The CDR3 spells CACSSFDTEAFF. The CDR3 nucleotides read TGTGCCTGTTCAAGCTTCGACACTGAAGCTTTCTTT.

The V call is TRBV30, the J call TRBJ2-2, with D possibly TRBD1 on 6 matching bases. This CDR3 region has 13 residues. The V gene lost 3 bases and the J gene lost 6 bases, with 11 bases spanning the gap. From germline, CDR1 is GTSNPN and CDR2 SVGIG (reference sequence). CDR3 bases: TGTGCCTGGAGCGAAACAGGGTCCGGGGAGCTGTTTTTT. Protein product: CAWSETGSGELFF.

This rearrangement joins TRBV7-8 to TRBJ1-2; no definite D call. Germline CDR1 reads SGHVS; CDR2 reads FQNEAQ. V was trimmed by 5 bases and J by 6 bases, leaving 13 bases between them. CDR3 length: 13 residues. The CDR3 region is CASSLTHYDGYTF. As DNA, the CDR3 is TGTGCCAGCAGCCTTACACATTACGATGGCTACACCTTC.

The V and J genes are TRBV4-2 and TRBJ1-5, with 7 bases lining up with TRBD1. Germline V lookup: CDR1 LGHNA, CDR2 YNFKEQ. J lost 5 bases, V lost 0 bases, and 7 bases had no gene match. This CDR3 comprises 16 residues. The CDR3 DNA reads as TGTGCCAGCAGCCAAGATAAGGGAGGGGGCTATCAGCCCCAGCATTTT. Translated: CASSQDKGGGYQPQHF.

The CDR3 loop is CAGSSGRTYNEQFF. CDR3 nucleotide sequence: TGTGCCGGATCTAGCGGGAGGACCTACAATGAGCAGTTCTTC. The chain has TRBV30 and TRBJ2-1; 11 nucleotides align to TRBD2. Germline CDR1 reads GTSNPN; CDR2 reads SVGIG (reference sequence). CDR3 length: 14 amino acids. The V segment lost 8 bases and the J segment 2 bases; nucleotides outside the gene matches: 5.

The rearrangement uses TRBV11-2 and TRBJ1-1, with 8 bases aligning to TRBD1. This CDR3 has 13 residues. Germline values: CDR1 SGHAT, CDR2 FQNNGV. The ends lost 6 bases at V and 4 bases at J; junction bases unmatched: 4. The CDR3 is CASSHGQGTEAFF. Written as DNA, the CDR3 is TGTGCCAGCAGTCATGGACAGGGCACTGAAGCTTTCTTT.

A few counts support this clone. The rearrangement uses TRBV30 and TRBJ1-6; D is undetermined. The CDR3 totals 13 residues. Trimming took 4 bases from V and 11 from J, leaving 15 bases between them. CDR1 and CDR2 from the germline V gene are GTSNPN and SVGIG (reference sequence). The CDR3 here is CAWKSGPMAPLHF. The DNA for the CDR3 is TGTGCCTGGAAAAGCGGTCCCATGGCACCCCTCCACTTT.

This rearrangement joins TRBV7-9 to TRBJ2-7; D not resolved. The V and J ends lost 1 base and 5 bases respectively, with 9 bases between them. CDR3 length equals 13 residues. The V gene's germline CDR1 is SEHNR and CDR2 FQNEAQ (reference sequence). In DNA form, the CDR3 reads TGTGCCAGCAGCTTAGATATAGCCCACGAGCAGTACTTC. Its protein is CASSLDIAHEQYF.

The chain couples TRBV7-2 to TRBJ2-3; no clear D gene. Trimming removed 2 bases at V and 4 bases at J, with 4 bases between. This CDR3 is 12 amino acids long. Germline CDR1 reads SGHTA; CDR2 reads FQGNSA. As DNA, the CDR3 is TGTGCCAGCAGCTTACGTCCAGATACGCAGTATTTT. Protein sequence: CASSLRPDTQYF.